Each of the 13 T cell receptor beta chains below was sequenced from the same sample in a study of blood T cell repertoires in COVID-19. Profiling relied on immunoSEQ multiplex PCR, and the TCRdb table lists in-frame clones only, not all of them. Among about 2,300 clones listed, about 90% were seen once. Sequencing was performed on peripheral blood. The receptors were sampled from a man between 65 and 85 years old with active COVID-19.

This clone showed up just a few times. The V call is TRBV19, the J call TRBJ1-5, with no clear D. The ends were cut back, 7 bases at V and 1 base at J, with 11 bases in the middle. Germline lookup yields CDR1 LNHDA and CDR2 SQIVND (reference sequence). CDR3 length: 14 residues. The CDR3 reads CASNQAWSNQPQHF. DNA of the CDR3: TGTGCCAGTAATCAGGCATGGAGCAATCAGCCCCAGCATTTT.

This clone was seen once. This rearrangement joins TRBV5-1 to TRBJ2-1; the match to TRBD2 covers 11 bases. V shed 6 bases and J 7 bases; nucleotides not matched to a gene: 9. In germline, CDR1 is SGHRS, CDR2 YFSETQ. The CDR3 runs to 15 residues. CDR3 region: CASNHRLAGRNEQFF. As DNA, the CDR3 is TGCGCCAGCAACCATCGACTAGCGGGAAGGAATGAGCAGTTCTTC.

The chain combines TRBV19 with TRBJ1-2; a weak D match, TRBD1 (5 bases). Between the trimmed V and J ends, which lost 9 bases and 8 bases, there was a span of 25 bases. Germline V gene data show CDR1 as LNHDA and CDR2 as SQIVND (reference sequence). There are 15 residues in the CDR3. In DNA, the CDR3 is TGTGCCAGCAGGATCCGGACATTACCCGATGACGGCTACACCTTC. Protein sequence: CASRIRTLPDDGYTF.

The chain employs TRBV11-2 and TRBJ1-1, with D perhaps matching TRBD1 (6 bases). V lost 5 bases to trimming and J lost 11 bases, with 18 bases between them. Germline CDR1 reads SGHAT; CDR2 reads FQNNGV. The CDR3 is 13 residues long. The CDR3 region is CASSPGQPPLAFF. The CDR3 DNA reads as TGTGCCAGCAGCCCCGGACAGCCACCACTCGCTTTCTTT.

This sequence joins TRBV5-1 and TRBJ2-5, with 8 nucleotides matching TRBD1. The CDR3 runs to 16 residues. After removal of 0 bases from V and 1 base from J, the junction contained 5 bases not matched to a gene. Germline CDR1 SGHRS, CDR2 YFSETQ. DNA for the CDR3: TGCGCCAGCAGCTTGGCAGGGACAGGACTCCAAGAGACCCAGTACTTC. Translating it yields CASSLAGTGLQETQYF.

This clone turned up a few times. The chain has TRBV19 and TRBJ1-5, with a tentative D call TRBD1 (6 bases). This CDR3 is built from 14 residues. Trimming took off 6 bases at V and 6 bases at J, with 15 bases between the two ends. The germline V gene has CDR1 LNHDA and CDR2 SQIVND (reference sequence). The CDR3 region has the DNA TGTGCCAGTAGGTTGGGACACTGGGTTCAGCCCCAGCATTTT. Its protein is CASRLGHWVQPQHF.

This rearrangement joins TRBV7-9 to TRBJ1-1; 7 bases fit TRBD1. Germline trimming cut 5 bases from V and 5 bases from J; bases unmatched to any gene: 5. The germline V gene encodes CDR1 SEHNR and CDR2 FQNEAQ (reference sequence). CDR3 length equals 13 residues. The CDR3 DNA sequence: TGTGCCAGCAGCACCGGGGACAGTACTGAAGCTTTCTTT. Protein sequence: CASSTGDSTEAFF.

This chain links TRBV6-5 with TRBJ1-5, with 7 bases matching TRBD1. The CDR3 runs 14 residues. The V and J ends lost 2 bases and 9 bases, in that order; junction bases with no gene match: 7. Germline lookup yields CDR1 MNHEY and CDR2 SVGAGI. CDR3 residues: CASSYEQGHGPQHF. CDR3 DNA: TGTGCCAGCAGTTACGAACAGGGGCATGGGCCCCAGCATTTT.

The rearrangement links TRBV3-1 (or the pseudogene TRBV3-2) to TRBJ1-2; D remains ambiguous. This CDR3 region has 15 residues. V was shortened by 0 bases and J by 4 bases, with 12 bases between the two germline ends. Looked up from germline, CDR1 is LGHDT and CDR2 is YNNKEL (reference sequence). The CDR3 DNA sequence: TGTGCCAGCAGCCAAGATGGTCAGGCTCCCTATGGCTACACCTTC. Translation gives CASSQDGQAPYGYTF.

The rearrangement uses TRBV5-1 and TRBJ2-5; 15 bases align to TRBD2. Germline CDR1 is SGHRS and CDR2 is YFSETQ. The junction had 11 bases not matched to a gene; V was cut back by 3 bases and J by 5 bases. The CDR3 covers 18 residues. The CDR3 here is CASSSGTSGRSLGETQYF. The DNA for the CDR3 is TGCGCCAGCAGCTCCGGGACTAGCGGGAGGTCGCTGGGTGAGACCCAGTACTTC.

The chain recombines TRBV24-1 with TRBJ2-2; the D gene is possibly TRBD2 (5 bases). In germline, CDR1 is KGHDR, CDR2 SFDVKD. Trimming removed 6 bases from V and 0 bases from J, with 7 bases in between. CDR3 size: 14 residues. The CDR3 nucleotides read TGTGCCACCAGTAAGGGAGCGAACACCGGGGAGCTGTTTTTT. This codes for CATSKGANTGELFF.

The chain is built from TRBV5-1 and TRBJ2-2, with 8 bases matching TRBD1. CDR1 is SGHRS and CDR2 is YFSETQ in the germline V gene. With V trimmed by 4 bases and J by 7 bases, 6 bases remained unmatched. There are 14 residues in the CDR3. In nucleotides, the CDR3 is TGCGCCAGCAGCATAGGACAGGGAGGCGGGGAGCTGTTTTTT. Amino acids: CASSIGQGGGELFF.

This clone occurred a few times. The chain uses TRBV27 and TRBJ2-5, with D possibly being TRBD1 (6 bases). Germline V gives CDR1 MNHEY, CDR2 SMNVEV (reference sequence). The CDR3 runs 14 residues. V shed 5 bases and J shed 2 bases, with 12 bases lying between them. The CDR3 here is CASSPTDSQETQYF. Here the CDR3 DNA reads TGTGCCAGCAGTCCGACGGACAGTCAAGAGACCCAGTACTTC.